The sequence of this T cell receptor beta chain was determined in a study of cytomegalovirus exposure and HLA in healthy donors. Trimming stripped 6 bases from V and 5 bases from J, with 33 bases between. The CDR3 length is 20 residues. Per germline, CDR1 KGHSH and CDR2 LQKENI. Notes on the study in general: Three chains linked to CMV were shown in vitro to be specific for CMV antigens. Indistinguishability led to the exclusion of some V segments, TRBV6-2 and TRBV6-3 included.

Notes on this clone: What it recognizes is unknown.

The primer mix had 60 Vbeta and 13 Jbeta primers. Sequencing was performed with immunoSEQ multiplex PCR; in TCRdb, only in-frame clones are kept and a portion is missing. The data contain about 160,000 clones, approximately 80% of them singletons. The chain joins TRBV18 to TRBJ2-3; D is possibly TRBD2 (8 bases). The specimen was PBMCs. This clonotype originated in a man between 45 and 60 years old in good health and CMV-seropositive. Here the CDR3 reads CASSRLRGGTESRTGDTQYF. CDR3 DNA sequence: TGTGCCAGCTCCCGCCTTCGGGGGGGAACGGAGAGCCGGACAGGAGATACGCAGTATTTT.